Listed here are 10 T cell receptor beta chains from one sample, sequenced in a study of blood T cell repertoires in COVID-19. Assay used: immunoSEQ multiplex PCR; TCRdb lists only in-frame clones, some missing. This sample has some 270,000 clones; 80% to 90% occur once, and the top ten carry roughly 4%. Sequencing used PBMCs or T cells enriched from blood (not recorded which). The receptors come from a woman aged 30 to 39 with acute COVID-19.

The V call is TRBV7-9, the J call TRBJ2-1, with D perhaps matching TRBD1 (6 bases). Trimming cost V 4 bases and J 0 bases, with 13 bases left between them. This CDR3 comprises 16 residues. Germline CDR1 SEHNR, CDR2 FQNEAQ (reference sequence). The DNA of the CDR3 is TGTGCCAGCAGCTCTACCGGGACATACTCCTACAATGAGCAGTTCTTC. It translates to CASSSTGTYSYNEQFF.

The rearrangement uses TRBV24-1 and TRBJ2-5; D is perhaps TRBD1 (6 bases). V shed 1 base and J shed 5 bases, with 10 bases lying between them. The CDR3 contains 14 residues. The germline CDR1 and CDR2 sequences are KGHDR and SFDVKD. CDR3 amino acids: CATSDFRGRETQYF. The CDR3 nucleotides are TGTGCCACCAGTGATTTCAGGGGCAGGGAGACCCAGTACTTC.

V gene TRBV21-1 combines with J gene TRBJ2-7; the table assigns TRBD1, which was not confirmed against the DNA. TRBV21-1 is a recognized pseudogene. CDR3 size: 16 residues. CDR3 residues: CASSKWTQQSSYEQYF. The DNA for the CDR3 is TGTGCCAGCAGCAAATGGACACAGCAGAGCTCCTACGAGCAGTACTTC.

The gene calls are TRBV28 and TRBJ2-7; 8 nucleotides line up with TRBD2. V was pared by 6 bases and J by 1 base, with 8 bases of the junction left unmatched. The CDR3 totals 15 residues. The V gene's germline CDR1 is MDHEN and CDR2 SYDVKM. CDR3: CASSVAGTLSYEQYF. DNA of the CDR3: TGTGCCAGCAGCGTAGCGGGAACGTTATCCTACGAGCAGTACTTC.

The chain joins TRBV7-3 to TRBJ2-2, with 9 nucleotides matching TRBD1. Germline V gives CDR1 SGHTA, CDR2 FQGTGA. V dropped 2 bases and J dropped 3; count of bases not matched to a gene: 4. The CDR3 has 16 amino acids. The CDR3 DNA is TGTGCCAGCAGCTTAGGAGGGACAGGGTACACCGGGGAGCTGTTTTTT. Translation gives CASSLGGTGYTGELFF.

This chain connects TRBV19 to TRBJ2-7; 10 nucleotides line up with TRBD1. Germline V gives CDR1 LNHDA, CDR2 SQIVND (reference sequence). The CDR3 covers 15 residues. V gave up 5 bases and J gave up 0 bases; unmatched junction bases: 4. CDR3 in amino acids: CASSFGTGDSYEQYF. The CDR3 nucleotides read TGTGCCAGTAGTTTCGGGACAGGGGACTCCTACGAGCAGTACTTC.

J is TRBJ1-6 and V is TRBV6-5, with a weak D call TRBD1 (6 bases). The CDR3 extends over 15 amino acids. CDR1 and CDR2 (germline): MNHEY, SVGAGI. V was cut by 6 bases and J by 9 bases, with 18 bases left in between. The CDR3 reads CASRQTEGESSPLHF. The CDR3 DNA is TGTGCCAGCAGGCAGACAGAGGGGGAAAGTTCACCCCTCCACTTT.

The CDR3 reads CASSIVSGNSNQPQHF. CDR3 sequence (DNA): TGTGCCAGTAGTATAGTTTCAGGGAATAGCAATCAGCCCCAGCATTTT. The chain couples TRBV19 to TRBJ1-5, with D possibly being TRBD1 (5 bases). V lost 1 base to trimming and J lost 0 bases, with 10 bases between them. This CDR3 is 16 amino acids long. Germline V lookup: CDR1 LNHDA, CDR2 SQIVND (reference sequence).

The V and J genes are TRBV13 and TRBJ2-2, with TRBD2 matching over 7 bases. With 4 bases clipped from V and 4 bases from J, the junction kept 9 bases outside the gene matches. CDR3 length: 16 amino acids. Per the germline V gene, CDR1 is PRHDT and CDR2 is FYEKMQ (reference sequence). The CDR3 reads CASSSSSGLGTGELFF. The CDR3 DNA follows: TGTGCCAGCAGCTCATCTAGCGGTTTGGGCACCGGGGAGCTGTTTTTT.

The rearrangement links TRBV27 to TRBJ1-6; D uncertain. The CDR3 extends over 14 amino acids. The V and J ends lost 3 bases and 6 bases respectively, with 9 bases between them. Germline lookup yields CDR1 MNHEY and CDR2 SMNVEV (reference sequence). The CDR3 sequence is CASSFREANSPLHF. DNA for the CDR3: TGTGCCAGCAGTTTTCGGGAAGCTAATTCACCCCTCCACTTT.